Presented here are 15 T cell receptor beta chains from one specimen sequenced in a study of T cells in Graves' hyperthyroidism and ophthalmopathy. Researchers amplified the TCR beta CDR3 regions from RNA transcripts. HTBI primers were employed in a first-round RT-PCR of the TCR CDR3. MiXCR was run by TCRdb on the multiplex PCR reads, yielding one entry per CDR3 protein. The sample has fewer than 650,000 distinct CDR3 sequences, 14% to 15% seen once; the top ten hold around 4.1%. The sample comprised blood. The receptors here all came from a woman in her 40s with Graves' ophthalmopathy.

The V call is TRBV27, the J call TRBJ1-1; no reliable D call. Germline values: CDR1 MNHEY, CDR2 SMNVEV (reference sequence). V was cut by 3 bases and J by 6 bases, with 11 bases left in between. This CDR3 is 13 amino acids long. The DNA of the CDR3 is TGTGCCAGCAGTTTTTTGGGTGGCGCTGAAGCTTTCTTT. It specifies CASSFLGGAEAFF.

This clonotype has just a few counts. The chain uses TRBV28 and TRBJ2-2; a weak D match, TRBD1 (5 bases). CDR1 and CDR2 (germline): MDHEN, SYDVKM. V lost 10 bases and J lost 0, with 9 bases in between. The CDR3 has 13 amino acids. This CDR3 reads CATRQTNTGELFF. CDR3 sequence (DNA): TGTGCCACCAGACAGACGAACACCGGGGAGCTGTTTTTT.

This clonotype was recorded at least ten times. This rearrangement joins TRBV5-1 to TRBJ2-2; D is uncertain. This CDR3 has 14 residues. Between the trimmed V and J ends, which lost 0 bases and 7 bases, there was a span of 10 bases. Looked up from germline, CDR1 is SGHRS and CDR2 is YFSETQ. CDR3 amino acids: CASSLGRADGELFF. The DNA for the CDR3 is TGCGCCAGCAGCTTGGGAAGGGCGGACGGGGAGCTGTTTTTT.

The chain uses TRBV7-9 and TRBJ2-7; unclear D gene. The CDR3 totals 12 residues. Deletions cut 3 bases from V and 3 bases from J, with 6 bases between. CDR1 is SEHNR and CDR2 is FQNEAQ in the germline V gene (reference sequence). CDR3 region: CASSFIVYEQYF. DNA for the CDR3: TGTGCCAGCAGCTTTATAGTCTACGAGCAGTACTTC.

Ten or more counts support this clonotype. This chain connects TRBV15 to TRBJ1-2; D call uncertain. The CDR3 covers 14 residues. V was trimmed by 3 bases and J by 6 bases, leaving 14 bases between them. Germline-derived CDR1 and CDR2 are LNHNV and YYDKDF (reference sequence). The CDR3 nucleotides read TGTGCCACCAGCAGGACCCTCGAAGGCGATGGCTACACCTTC. Encoded protein: CATSRTLEGDGYTF.

The rearrangement links TRBV6-1 to TRBJ2-7; 8 bases are shared with TRBD1. Germline V gene data show CDR1 as MNHNS and CDR2 as SASEGT. The CDR3 spans 14 residues. Germline trimming cut 8 bases from V and 3 bases from J; bases unmatched to any gene: 9. This chain's CDR3 is CASLSRQGNYEQYF. In nucleotides, the CDR3 is TGTGCCAGCCTCTCCAGACAGGGGAACTACGAGCAGTACTTC.

This clonotype was detected only a few times. The rearrangement joins TRBV15 to TRBJ2-7; D remains ambiguous. Per the germline V gene, CDR1 is LNHNV and CDR2 is YYDKDF (reference sequence). V was shortened by 5 bases and J by 2 bases, with 10 bases between the two germline ends. The CDR3 totals 13 residues. CDR3 in amino acids: CATSRRSAYEQYF. CDR3 nucleotides: TGTGCCACCAGCCGCCGCTCAGCCTACGAGCAGTACTTC.

This clonotype has ten or more counts. DNA of the CDR3: TGCAGTGCTAGAGGCCGAGGCGGAGGAAACACCATATATTTT. Translating gives CSARGRGGGNTIYF. The chain couples TRBV20-1 to TRBJ1-3; no firm D call. Germline V gene lookup returns CDR1 DFQATT and CDR2 SNEGSKA (reference sequence). The V gene lost 1 base and the J gene lost 4 bases, with 11 bases spanning the gap. The CDR3 extends over 14 amino acids.

At least ten counts were recorded for this clonotype. The chain carries TRBV2 and TRBJ1-5, with D possibly TRBD1 on 6 matching bases. The CDR3 contains 16 residues. The V gene's germline CDR1 is SNHLY and CDR2 FYNNEI. V was clipped by 8 bases and J by 0 bases, with 17 bases between them. The CDR3 sequence is CASRGGASHSNQPQHF. CDR3 sequence (DNA): TGTGCCAGCCGGGGGGGGGCATCCCATAGCAATCAGCCCCAGCATTTT.

In its sample, this clonotype was seen a few times. V gene TRBV7-9 combines with J gene TRBJ2-7; 9 bases are a match to TRBD1. This CDR3 contains 15 residues. Germline V gene lookup returns CDR1 SEHNR and CDR2 FQNEAQ (reference sequence). J gave up 2 bases and V 5 bases, and 7 bases lay outside the gene matches. The CDR3 region is CASSTRDRDPYEQYF. The CDR3 nucleotides are TGTGCCAGCAGCACCCGGGACAGGGACCCCTACGAGCAGTACTTC.

This clonotype was observed many times. The V and J genes are TRBV12-3 or TRBV12-4 and TRBJ2-2; no clear D. With 7 bases removed from V and 0 bases from J, the gap between germline ends came to 12 bases. This CDR3 region has 15 residues. The DNA of the CDR3 is TGTGCCAGCACCCCCCGAAAGGCGAACACCGGGGAGCTGTTTTTT. Protein: CASTPRKANTGELFF.

This clonotype was detected ten times or more. This chain links TRBV6-2 or TRBV6-3 with TRBJ1-5; unclear D gene. The germline gives CDR1 MNHEY, CDR2 SVGEGT. Trimming took 7 bases from V and 5 from J, leaving 12 bases between them. The CDR3 sequence is 13 residues long. CDR3 residues: CASKGGLDQPQHF. The DNA for the CDR3 is TGTGCCAGCAAAGGCGGGTTGGATCAGCCCCAGCATTTT.

The rearrangement uses TRBV12-3 or TRBV12-4 and TRBJ1-1; 8 bases match TRBD1. CDR3 length: 15 residues. V gave up 7 bases and J gave up 3 bases; unmatched junction bases: 10. CDR3 bases: TGTGCCAGCAACCTAAGACAGGGGCGGGACACTGAAGCTTTCTTT. Translating gives CASNLRQGRDTEAFF.

This rearrangement joins TRBV12-3 or TRBV12-4 to TRBJ1-5; D call uncertain. The length of the CDR3 is 15 residues. Trimming removed 3 bases at V and 7 bases at J, with 16 bases between. The CDR3: CASSLSGFVGQPQHF. CDR3 bases: TGTGCCAGCAGTTTGTCGGGGTTCGTTGGCCAGCCCCAGCATTTT.

The sample holds many counts of this clonotype. The chain recombines TRBV5-5 with TRBJ1-1; D uncertain. V was cut by 0 bases and J by 3 bases, with 6 bases left in between. Per the germline V gene, CDR1 is SGHKS and CDR2 is YYEKEE (reference sequence). The CDR3 has 13 amino acids. The CDR3 coding sequence is TGTGCCAGCAGCTTGGGGACGTACACTGAAGCTTTCTTT. This codes for CASSLGTYTEAFF. Together with reference TRBV5-5 and TRBJ1-1, the CDR3 gives the full variable domain: DAGVTQSPTHLIKTRGQQVTLRCSPISGHKSVSWYQQVLGQGPQFIFQYYEKEERGRGNFPDRFSARQFPNYSSELNVNALLLGDSALYLCASSLGTYTEAFFGQGTRLTVV.